These 7 T cell receptor beta chains share one sample of origin, sequenced in a study of brain T cells in children with intractable seizures (dated by TCRdb to the early 2020s). Library creation used the immunoSEQ multiplex PCR assay. TCRdb's version of the immuneACCESS table is confined to in-frame rearrangements and falls short of the full clone set. An unresolved V gene accounts for under half of the shortfall where checked; the remainder is of unknown origin. The sample table records under 400,000 clones; about 94% of these occur just once. Of the sample, 5.5% to 6% falls within the top ten clones. The sample's time point label, in plain terms: blood from clinic visit 5 months post-surgery; TSC patient then seizure free. The source material was peripheral blood, sampled 4 to 5 months after surgery. The receptors come from a boy in the first two years of life with tuberous sclerosis and intractable seizures.

The V and J genes are TRBV9 and TRBJ1-6; the D gene is possibly TRBD1 (5 bases). In germline, CDR1 is SGDLS, CDR2 YYNGEE. The CDR3 has 14 residues. The V and J ends lost 2 bases and 6 bases respectively, with 9 bases between them. The CDR3 here is CASSVDSGNSPLHF. The CDR3 DNA sequence: TGTGCCAGCAGCGTTGACAGCGGTAATTCACCCCTCCACTTT.

V and J are TRBV24-1 and TRBJ1-5; no clear D gene. Trimming stripped 6 bases from V and 0 bases from J, with 11 bases between. From germline, CDR1 is KGHDR and CDR2 SFDVKD. The CDR3 length is 15 residues. The CDR3 DNA follows: TGTGCCACCAGTCAATCCGGGTATAGCAATCAGCCCCAGCATTTT. Protein product: CATSQSGYSNQPQHF.

The J gene is TRBJ1-6, the V gene TRBV2; D call uncertain. The CDR3 extends over 14 amino acids. In germline, CDR1 is SNHLY, CDR2 FYNNEI. Trimming removed 3 bases at V and 5 bases at J, with 8 bases between. CDR3 residues: CASSEEGNNSPLHF. The CDR3 bases are TGTGCCAGCAGTGAGGAAGGGAATAATTCACCCCTCCACTTT.

The chain links TRBV5-6 to TRBJ2-1; 8 positions agree with TRBD1. Germline loops: CDR1 SGHDT, CDR2 YYEEEE. This CDR3 is 15 amino acids long. Unmatched junction bases numbered 7, after V lost 0 bases and J lost 8 bases. The CDR3 region has the DNA TGTGCCAGCAGCTTGGGACAGGGGACTTTCGATGAGCAGTTCTTC. This encodes CASSLGQGTFDEQFF.

The chain couples TRBV4-2 to TRBJ1-6, with 8 bases lining up with TRBD1. The CDR3 consists of 15 residues. Trimming cost V 2 bases and J 10 bases; bases outside gene matches: 7. CDR1 is LGHNA and CDR2 is YNFKEQ in the germline V gene. CDR3 DNA sequence: TGTGCCAGCAGCCAAAGCGACAGGGGACCGTCACCCCTCCACTTT. This gives the protein CASSQSDRGPSPLHF.

This chain joins TRBV2 and TRBJ2-5; weak D call: TRBD1 (6 bases). Germline CDR1 is SNHLY and CDR2 is FYNNEI. The CDR3 is 15 amino acids. Trimming left V 7 bases short and J 5 bases short, with 20 bases between. CDR3 sequence reads: CASNVDQQGWETQYF. CDR3 DNA: TGTGCCAGCAACGTCGATCAACAGGGTTGGGAGACCCAGTACTTC.

CDR3 in DNA: TGTGCCAGCAGTTCTGTAGCGAACACAGATACGCAGTATTTT. Amino acids: CASSSVANTDTQYF. The chain links TRBV28 to TRBJ2-3; weak D call: TRBD2 (5 bases). V lost 4 bases and J lost 2, with 10 bases in between. CDR3 length: 14 residues. CDR1 and CDR2 from the germline V gene are MDHEN and SYDVKM.